The clone carrying this T cell receptor (beta chain) has just one count. The sample belongs to a study of T cells in localized non-small cell lung cancer. Profiled with immunoSEQ multiplex PCR; TCRdb holds only in-frame clones, not every one. The table lists 45,000 to 55,000 clones, approximately 90% of them singletons. V lost 4 bases, J lost 5 bases, and 10 bases lay in between. There are 13 residues in the CDR3. CDR1 is ENHRY and CDR2 is SYGVKD in the germline V gene. This specimen was peripheral blood, taken before any cancer treatment. This rearrangement joins TRBV10-3 to TRBJ2-3, with D perhaps matching TRBD1 or TRBD2 (5 bases each). The receptor's source is a male donor aged 60 or older with stage III squamous cell lung carcinoma. This CDR3 is CAISGGSGDTQYF. Here the CDR3 DNA reads TGTGCCATCAGTGGGGGGTCTGGAGATACGCAGTATTTT.